What follows is one T cell receptor beta chain and its context. This clonotype appeared a few times. There is no known antigen for this receptor. Nothing much larger sits one base from this clone, and base qualities are not available. The sample originates from a study of response to subunit inactivated influenza vaccine (dated by TCRdb to 2017 to 2018). Context from the whole study: Deep quantitative profiling of the T cell receptor repertoire was used in the study to follow responses to a trivalent subunit inactivated influenza vaccine.

V is reduced by 4 bases and J by 11 bases, leaving a spacing of 9 bases between them. CDR3 length: 12 amino acids, cysteine to phenylalanine. CDR3 DNA is the only sequence kept; it has 36 bases, read in frame from the first base. CDR1 and CDR2 are drawn from the germline V gene: MNHEY, SVGAGI. Receptor amplification or capture employed RT-PCR. Sequencing was performed on an Illumina HiSeq 2500. Using fastp at Q25 and MiXCR, TCRdb reprocessed the public reads and kept productive beta chains. Each CDR3 protein gets just one entry, which takes the most common genes and DNA from the rows behind it. The sample includes 500,000 to 600,000 distinct CDR3 sequences, with 12% observed a single time. In total, the top ten clones hold roughly 10% of the sample. General conclusions and limits of the study: According to the authors, only a limited number of new T cells may be recruited by each seasonal influenza vaccination.

The source is a man in his fifties who received an inactivated influenza vaccine. Donor details come from another sample of the same person, matched by shared clones. This chain joins TRBV6-5 to TRBJ1-6; the D gene is unclear. The source was PBMCs from blood, collected on the day of vaccination. The nucleotides are TGTGCCAGCAGTTCAGCGTTAACACCCCTCCACTTT. This translates into CASSSALTPLHF.